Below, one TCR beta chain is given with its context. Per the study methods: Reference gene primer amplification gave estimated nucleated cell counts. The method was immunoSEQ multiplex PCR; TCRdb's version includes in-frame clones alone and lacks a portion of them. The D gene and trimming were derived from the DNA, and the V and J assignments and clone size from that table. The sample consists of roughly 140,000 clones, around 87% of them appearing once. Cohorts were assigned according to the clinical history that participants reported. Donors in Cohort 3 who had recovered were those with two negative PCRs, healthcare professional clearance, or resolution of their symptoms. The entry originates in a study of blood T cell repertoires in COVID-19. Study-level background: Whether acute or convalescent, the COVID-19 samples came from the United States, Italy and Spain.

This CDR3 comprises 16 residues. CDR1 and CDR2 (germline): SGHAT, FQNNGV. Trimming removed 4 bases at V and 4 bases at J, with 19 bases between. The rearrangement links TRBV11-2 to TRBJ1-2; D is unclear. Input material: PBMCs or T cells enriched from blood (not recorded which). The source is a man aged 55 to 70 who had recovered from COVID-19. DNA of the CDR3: TGTGCCAGCAGCTCCGGAGGACCCTTTGGACTCTATGGCTACACCTTC. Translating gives CASSSGGPFGLYGYTF.